The source of this T cell receptor beta chain is a study of T cell responses to AZD1222 COVID-19 vaccine. Study-level results: When two AZD1222 doses had been given, Spike-specific TCR breadth and depth rose. Most donors were white British and more were female, and clonal diversity was possibly underestimated. No repertoire was sampled before or during the peak T cell response, only after it.

For this clone: As yet, its antigen is unknown.

The CDR3 spans 15 residues. V lost 0 bases to trimming and J lost 0 bases, with 8 bases between them. Germline V gives CDR1 LNHDA, CDR2 SQIVND (reference sequence). Profiling relied on immunoSEQ multiplex PCR, and the TCRdb table lists in-frame clones only, not all of them. The sample has approximately 130,000 clones, approximately 85% seen once. Second-dose intervals near 4 or 12 weeks were combined. The sequencing used peripheral blood, collected 28 days after the second AZD1222 dose. The TCR comes from an adult who received the AZD1222 COVID-19 vaccine. This chain links TRBV19 with TRBJ1-1; D is unclear. The CDR3 nucleotides read TGTGCCAGTAGTATAGACGTCCCGATGAACACTGAAGCTTTCTTT. It specifies CASSIDVPMNTEAFF.